This T cell receptor beta chain was identified during a study of shared clonotypes between healthy human individuals. Study-wide results and limits: Clonotype sharing among donors, it was expected, would be affected by sequencing depth. Around 5% was the fraction of naive CD4 clonotypes found shared across a few donors. Larger richness was generally estimated for naive than memory subsets.

Trimming removed 3 bases from V and 3 bases from J; junction bases left unmatched: 5. This CDR3 is built from 14 residues. Germline V gene sequence: CDR1 MNHNS, CDR2 SASEGT. A remark on this clone: The antigen remains undetermined.

Method: immunoSEQ multiplex PCR; TCRdb's copy keeps in-frame clones and lacks some. Of 650,000 to 750,000 clones listed, about 78% are singletons. Donors, healthy HIV-negative adults, lacked recent acute infections or vaccinations. The sequence was obtained from a woman under 40 in good health. The V gene is TRBV6-1, the J gene TRBJ2-7, with 7 bases lining up with TRBD2. The sequenced sample consisted of memory CD4+ T cells sorted from blood. Subset meaning: CD45RA-negative fraction. The CDR3 DNA follows: TGTGCCAGCAGTGATACTAGCGCCAACTACGAGCAGTACTTC. As protein: CASSDTSANYEQYF.